This entry describes one T cell receptor beta chain. What it binds is not known. Germline and junction disagree at one end, which may indicate a read error. The sample originates from a study of T cell responses to AZD1222 COVID-19 vaccine. Study results and limitations: Only a handful of individuals given AZD1222 were seropositive at baseline.

Profiled with immunoSEQ multiplex PCR; TCRdb holds only in-frame clones, not every one. The repertoire holds about 96,000 clones, with 70% to 90% as singletons. Germline loops: CDR1 LGHDT, CDR2 YNNKEL (reference sequence). The CDR3 extends over 13 amino acids. This TCR came from an adult in good health. The sample consisted of peripheral blood, taken on day 0 of AZD1222 vaccination. The chain is built from TRBV3-1 (or the pseudogene TRBV3-2) and TRBJ2-7; possibly TRBD1 for D (6 bases). The CDR3 protein is CASSQNVQGDTHF. The CDR3 DNA reads as TGTGCCAGCAGCCAAAACGTACAGGGAGATACCCACTTC.